This T cell receptor (beta chain) stems from a study of control samples from healthy donors and cancer patients (TCRdb year 2020). Library method: the immunoSEQ multiplex PCR assay. TCRdb limited this immuneACCESS table to in-frame rearrangements with V and J called. A share of clones is missing; checked studies link under half to unresolved V genes, and the rest is unexplained. The sample records tens of thousands of clones, about 83% of which are singletons. 15% to 17% of the sample lies in the top ten. About this clone itself: The antigen this receptor binds is unknown. Per-base quality was not reported, and no clone a single base away is much larger than it.

The junction shows trimming of 3 bases on V and 5 bases on J, and the gene matches do not reach 7 bases of it. From its cysteine to its phenylalanine, the CDR3 spans 15 amino acids. Just CDR3 DNA is preserved here, 45 bases in frame from base 1. Based on the germline V gene (reference sequence), the CDR1 and CDR2 sequences are SGHKS and YYEKEE. This TCR derives from a man aged 55 to 69 in good health. The sample consisted of blood. The V and J genes are TRBV5-5 and TRBJ1-1, with 10 bases matching TRBD1. The DNA is as follows: TGTGCCAGCAGCTCCGGACAGGGGGTAGGGACTGAAGCTTTCTTT. Its translation is CASSSGQGVGTEAFF. The full variable domain, with segments outside the CDR3 supplied by the reference TRBV5-5 and TRBJ1-1 proteins, appears as DAGVTQSPTHLIKTRGQQVTLRCSPISGHKSVSWYQQVLGQGPQFIFQYYEKEERGRGNFPDRFSARQFPNYSSELNVNALLLGDSALYLCASSSGQGVGTEAFFGQGTRLTVV.